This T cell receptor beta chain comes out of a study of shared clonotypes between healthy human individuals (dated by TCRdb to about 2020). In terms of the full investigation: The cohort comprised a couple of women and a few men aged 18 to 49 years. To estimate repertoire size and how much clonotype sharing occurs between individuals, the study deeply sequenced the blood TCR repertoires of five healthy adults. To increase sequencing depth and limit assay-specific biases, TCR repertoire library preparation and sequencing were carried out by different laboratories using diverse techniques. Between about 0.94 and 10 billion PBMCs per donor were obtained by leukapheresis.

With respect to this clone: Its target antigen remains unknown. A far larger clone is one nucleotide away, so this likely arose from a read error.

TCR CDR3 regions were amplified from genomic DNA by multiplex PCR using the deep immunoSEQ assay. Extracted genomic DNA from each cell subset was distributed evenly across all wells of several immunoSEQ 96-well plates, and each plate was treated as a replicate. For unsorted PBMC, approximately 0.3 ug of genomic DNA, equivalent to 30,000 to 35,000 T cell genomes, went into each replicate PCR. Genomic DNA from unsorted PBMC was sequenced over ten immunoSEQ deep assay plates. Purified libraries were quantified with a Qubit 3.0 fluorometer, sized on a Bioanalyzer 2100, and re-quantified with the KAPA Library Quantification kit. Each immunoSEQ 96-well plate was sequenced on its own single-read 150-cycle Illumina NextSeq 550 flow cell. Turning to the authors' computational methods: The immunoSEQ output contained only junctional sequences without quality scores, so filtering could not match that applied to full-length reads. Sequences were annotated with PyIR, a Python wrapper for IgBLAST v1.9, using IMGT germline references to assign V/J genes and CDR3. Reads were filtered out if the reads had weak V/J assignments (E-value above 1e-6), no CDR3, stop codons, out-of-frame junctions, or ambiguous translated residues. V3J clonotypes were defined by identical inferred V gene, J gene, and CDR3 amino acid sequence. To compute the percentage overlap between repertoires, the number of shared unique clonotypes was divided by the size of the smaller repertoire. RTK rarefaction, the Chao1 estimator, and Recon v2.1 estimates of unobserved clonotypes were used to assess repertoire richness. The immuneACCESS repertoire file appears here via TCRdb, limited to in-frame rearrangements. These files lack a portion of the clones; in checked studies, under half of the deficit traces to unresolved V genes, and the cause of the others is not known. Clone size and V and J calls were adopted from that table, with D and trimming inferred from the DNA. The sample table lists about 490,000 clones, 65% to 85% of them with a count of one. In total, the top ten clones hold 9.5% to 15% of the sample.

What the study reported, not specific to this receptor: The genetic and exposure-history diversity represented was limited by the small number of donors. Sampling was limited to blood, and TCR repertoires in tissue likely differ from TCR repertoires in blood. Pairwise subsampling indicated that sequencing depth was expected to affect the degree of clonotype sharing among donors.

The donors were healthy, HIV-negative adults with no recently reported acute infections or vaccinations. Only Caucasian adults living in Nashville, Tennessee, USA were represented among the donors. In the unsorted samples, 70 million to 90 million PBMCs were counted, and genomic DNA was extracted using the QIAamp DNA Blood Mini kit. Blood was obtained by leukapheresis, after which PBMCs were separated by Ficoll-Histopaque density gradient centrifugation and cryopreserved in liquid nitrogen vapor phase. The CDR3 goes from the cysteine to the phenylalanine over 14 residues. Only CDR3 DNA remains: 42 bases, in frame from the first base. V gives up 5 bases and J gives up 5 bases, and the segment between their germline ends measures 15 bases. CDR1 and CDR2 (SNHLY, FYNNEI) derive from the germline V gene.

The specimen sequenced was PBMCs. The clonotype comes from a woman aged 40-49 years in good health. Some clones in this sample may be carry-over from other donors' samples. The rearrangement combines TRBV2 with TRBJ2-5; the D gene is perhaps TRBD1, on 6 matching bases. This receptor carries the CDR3 CASSNTGRGETQYF. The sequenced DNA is TGTGCCAGCAGTAATACAGGGAGAGGGGAGACCCAGTACTTC.